This T cell receptor (beta chain) stems from a study of shared clonotypes between healthy human individuals. About the research overall: Per-donor plates numbered three CD4 naive, three CD4 memory, two CD8 naive and one CD8 memory. Study-level points and caveats: Generally, naive subsets (rather than memory subsets) showed larger estimated richness.

The CDR3 length is 18 residues. V gave up 0 bases and J gave up 3 bases, with 20 bases separating them. Germline CDR1 is MGHRA and CDR2 is YSYEKL. For this clone: What it binds is not known.

Sequencing used immunoSEQ multiplex PCR; TCRdb keeps in-frame clones, though not all of them. Of approximately 1,000,000 clones listed, approximately 80% are singletons. The rearrangement links TRBV4-1 to TRBJ1-1; no reliable D call. The clonotype originates from a man between 18 and 29 years old in good health. Some clones in this sample may be carry-over from other donors' samples. Sequenced material: memory CD4+ T cells from PBMCs. Noted subset: CD45RA-negative fraction. The CDR3 nucleotides read TGCGCCAGCAGCCAAGATGTGGGCAGCTTACGGAGGGACACTGAAGCTTTCTTT. Its translation is CASSQDVGSLRRDTEAFF.